The 20 T cell receptor beta chains given below trace back to one sample, sequenced in a study of blood T cells in healthy people across ages. A second about 6 to 12 cycle PCR used barcoded and J-beta primers. Each CDR3 protein is one row after TCRdb ran MiXCR on the 5' RACE reads. The sample consists of 700,000 to 850,000 distinct CDR3 sequences, approximately 53% of them appearing once. Source material: blood. All receptors derive from an elderly man in good health.

This clonotype has a single count. The germline gene is not matched at one end of the junction; a read error may be the cause. The chain employs TRBV14 and TRBJ2-3; D ambiguous. The CDR3 has 15 residues. Germline CDR1 is SGHDN and CDR2 is FVKESK. The CDR3 region is CAGSQKGQSTDTQYF. The CDR3 DNA reads as TGTGCCGGCAGCCAAAAGGGCCAGAGCACAGATACGCAGTATTTT.

This chain links TRBV5-1 with TRBJ2-4; a weak D match, TRBD2 (6 bases). CDR3 length: 16 residues. Looked up from germline, CDR1 is SGHRS and CDR2 is YFSETQ. Trimming took 2 bases from V and 13 from J, leaving 25 bases between them. The CDR3, as DNA: TGCGCCAGCAGCTTAGGTTCCTCGGGACTCGTATCGAGGCAGTACTTC. Its translation is CASSLGSSGLVSRQYF. Looking up the rest from reference TRBV5-1 and TRBJ2-4 gives the full variable domain: KAGVTQTPRYLIKTRGQQVTLSCSPISGHRSVSWYQQTPGQGLQFLFEYFSETQRNKGNFPGRFSGRQFSNSRSEMNVSTLELGDSALYLCASSLGSSGLVSRQYFGAGTRLSVL.

The rearrangement links TRBV24-1 to TRBJ2-3; TRBD2 matches 10 bases. Per germline, CDR1 KGHDR and CDR2 SFDVKD. V lost 9 bases, J lost 0 bases, and 2 bases stayed unmatched. This CDR3 has 14 residues. CDR3 protein: CATATSGSTDTQYF. For the CDR3, the DNA is TGTGCCACCGCGACTAGCGGGAGCACAGATACGCAGTATTTT.

There are a few counts of this clonotype. The chain carries TRBV25-1 and TRBJ1-2; TRBD1 matches at 10 bases. In germline, CDR1 is MGHDK, CDR2 SYGVNS. The J segment lost 6 bases and the V segment lost 5 bases, leaving 9 bases of the junction unmatched. The CDR3 has 15 residues. The CDR3 spells CASSSLTGTGDGYTF. The CDR3 DNA follows: TGTGCCAGCAGTTCCCTGACCGGGACAGGGGATGGCTACACCTTC.

This sequence joins TRBV4-2 and TRBJ2-2; D is unresolved. V was cut by 0 bases and J by 9 bases, with 8 bases left in between. The CDR3 length is 13 residues. CDR1 LGHNA and CDR2 YNFKEQ come from the germline V gene. This CDR3 is CASSQDLSRELFF. The CDR3 DNA follows: TGTGCCAGCAGCCAAGATCTGAGTAGGGAGCTGTTTTTT.

This clonotype was observed a few times. This chain joins TRBV11-2 and TRBJ2-5; D gene ambiguous. Germline V gives CDR1 SGHAT, CDR2 FQNNGV. CDR3 length: 13 amino acids. V was cut by 7 bases and J by 3 bases, with 12 bases left in between. The CDR3 DNA follows: TGTGCCAGCACCCGGCACAGCGAAGAGACCCAGTACTTC. Its translation is CASTRHSEETQYF.

The chain joins TRBV6-2 or TRBV6-3 to TRBJ2-3, with 14 bases that match TRBD2. This CDR3 region has 18 residues. Germline CDR1 is MNHEY and CDR2 is SVGEGT. V lost 5 bases, J lost 14 bases, and 21 bases stayed unmatched. DNA for the CDR3: TGTGCCAGCAGTGACGGGACTAGCGGGAGCTATAAGCACAGATACGCGTATTTT. Residues: CASSDGTSGSYKHRYAYF.

The chain's CDR3 is CASSPAPGLGGELFF. Here the CDR3 DNA reads TGTGCCAGCAGCCCCGCTCCGGGTTTGGGCGGGGAGCTGTTTTTT. The chain couples TRBV7-6 to TRBJ2-2; D not resolved. Germline loops: CDR1 SGHVS, CDR2 FNYEAQ. The CDR3 consists of 15 residues. V was clipped by 5 bases and J by 7 bases, with 17 bases between them.

The gene calls are TRBV5-1 and TRBJ2-7; 7 bases align to TRBD1. Trimming cost V 4 bases and J 4 bases; bases outside gene matches: 8. Germline lookup yields CDR1 SGHRS and CDR2 YFSETQ. This CDR3 region has 14 residues. The CDR3 protein is CASSGTGTVYEQYF. The DNA of the CDR3 is TGCGCCAGCAGCGGGACCGGGACAGTATACGAGCAGTACTTC.

The V call is TRBV7-9, the J call TRBJ2-2; 7 bases map to TRBD2. This CDR3 comprises 16 residues. J lost 0 bases, V lost 3 bases, and 4 bases had no gene match. Germline-derived CDR1 and CDR2 are SEHNR and FQNEAQ (reference sequence). The CDR3: CASSFASGPNTGELFF. CDR3 coding DNA: TGTGCCAGCAGCTTCGCTAGCGGCCCGAACACCGGGGAGCTGTTTTTT.

The V and J genes are TRBV6-2 or TRBV6-3 and TRBJ2-1; the D is unclear. The CDR3 runs to 13 residues. Germline V CDR1 and CDR2: MNHEY, SVGEGT. Here the CDR3 reads CSCRRSSYNEQFF. The CDR3 nucleotides read TGTTCATGCCGGCGTAGCTCCTACAATGAGCAGTTCTTC.

The chain joins TRBV5-1 to TRBJ2-1, with 7 bases identical to TRBD1. The J call is uncertain, as TRBJ2-7 better fits the DNA end. CDR3 size: 14 residues. In germline, CDR1 is SGHRS, CDR2 YFSETQ. The CDR3 bases are TGCGCCAGCAGCTTGGCACAGGGGTACAATGAGCAGTACTTC. Translated: CASSLAQGYNEQYF.

V usage is TRBV6-1 and J usage is TRBJ2-3, with D maybe TRBD2 (6 bases). This CDR3 is 11 amino acids long. From germline, CDR1 is MNHNS and CDR2 SASEGT. Trimming cost V 6 bases and J 14 bases, with 15 bases left between them. The CDR3 is CASSGGGHSYF. For the CDR3, the DNA is TGTGCCAGCAGCGGGGGAGGACACTCGTATTTT.

The chain recombines TRBV18 with TRBJ2-1, with D perhaps matching TRBD1 (5 bases). CDR3 length: 14 amino acids. V lost 1 base to trimming and J lost 6 bases, with 10 bases between them. In germline, CDR1 is KGHSH, CDR2 LQKENI. The CDR3 nucleotides read TGTGCCAGCTCACCACTGGGGCTCGGCAATGAGCAGTTCTTC. It translates to CASSPLGLGNEQFF.

This chain joins TRBV20-1 and TRBJ1-5; D uncertain. The CDR3 is 14 amino acids. Germline V lookup: CDR1 DFQATT, CDR2 SNEGSKA (reference sequence). Trimming cost V 3 bases and J 8 bases, with 17 bases left between them. CDR3 residues: CSASQMNTGEPQHF. The DNA for the CDR3 is TGCAGTGCTAGCCAGATGAACACCGGGGAGCCCCAGCATTTT.

The CDR3 reads CASSLVAGGGQETQYF. For the CDR3, the DNA is TGTGCCAGCAGCTTGGTAGCGGGAGGGGGCCAAGAGACCCAGTACTTC. The V call is TRBV5-4, the J call TRBJ2-5; 11 bases are a match to TRBD2. This CDR3 contains 16 residues. The V gene's germline CDR1 is SGHNT and CDR2 YYREEE (reference sequence). With 0 bases clipped from V and 1 base from J, the junction kept 2 bases outside the gene matches.

This clonotype has just a few counts. The J gene is TRBJ1-6, the V gene TRBV7-9, with D perhaps TRBD1 (6 bases). Germline loops: CDR1 SEHNR, CDR2 FQNEAQ (reference sequence). Trimming took off 2 bases at V and 5 bases at J, with 10 bases between the two ends. The CDR3 has 15 residues. For the CDR3, the DNA is TGTGCCAGCAGCTTAAGTTCAGGGGATAATTCACCCCTCCACTTT. Its protein product is CASSLSSGDNSPLHF.

J is TRBJ2-3 and V is TRBV5-1; 13 positions agree with TRBD2. Germline values: CDR1 SGHRS, CDR2 YFSETQ. This CDR3 comprises 18 residues. Trimming took 2 bases from V and 4 from J; bases not matched to a gene: 10. The CDR3 DNA sequence: TGCGCCAGCAGCTTCCAGGGACTAGCGGGATCCCTTTCAGATACGCAGTATTTT. This translates into CASSFQGLAGSLSDTQYF.

V and J are TRBV20-1 and TRBJ2-7, with 16 bases identical to TRBD2. Germline V lookup: CDR1 DFQATT, CDR2 SNEGSKA (reference sequence). This CDR3 has 14 residues. V lost 6 bases to trimming and J lost 6 bases; unmatched junction nucleotides: 5. The CDR3 nucleotides read TGCAGTGCAGTAGGGACTAGCGGGAGGGGCGAGCAGTACTTC. It translates to CSAVGTSGRGEQYF.

There are a few counts of this clonotype. This chain links TRBV20-1 with TRBJ2-1; maybe TRBD2 (6 bases). Looked up from germline, CDR1 is DFQATT and CDR2 is SNEGSKA (reference sequence). The CDR3 spans 13 residues. Deletions cut 6 bases from V and 6 bases from J, with 15 bases between. The CDR3 region is CSATTGGGNEQFF. The CDR3 DNA is TGCAGTGCGACGACTGGGGGAGGCAATGAGCAGTTCTTC.